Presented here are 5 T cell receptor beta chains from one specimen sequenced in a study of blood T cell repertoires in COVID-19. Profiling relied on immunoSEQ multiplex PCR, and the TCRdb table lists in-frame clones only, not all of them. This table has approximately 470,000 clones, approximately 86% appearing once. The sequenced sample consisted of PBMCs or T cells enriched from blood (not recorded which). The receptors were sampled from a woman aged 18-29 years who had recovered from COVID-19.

CDR3: CASSPHGQGETQYF. The CDR3 DNA is TGTGCCAGCAGTCCCCACGGACAGGGAGAGACCCAGTACTTC. This chain uses TRBV25-1 with TRBJ2-5; 8 positions agree with TRBD1. The ends lost 5 bases at V and 4 bases at J; junction bases unmatched: 6. CDR1 MGHDK and CDR2 SYGVNS come from the germline V gene. The CDR3 runs 14 residues. Complete variable domain (other parts from reference TRBV25-1 and TRBJ2-5): EADIYQTPRYLVIGTGKKITLECSQTMGHDKMYWYQQDPGMELHLIHYSYGVNSTEKGDLSSESTVSRIRTEHFPLTLESARPSHTSQYLCASSPHGQGETQYFGPGTRLLVL.

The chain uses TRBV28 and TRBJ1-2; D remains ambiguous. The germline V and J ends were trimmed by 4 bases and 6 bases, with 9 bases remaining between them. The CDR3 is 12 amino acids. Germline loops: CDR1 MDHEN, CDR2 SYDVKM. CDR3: CASSSLLDGYTF. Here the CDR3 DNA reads TGTGCCAGCAGTTCCCTACTGGATGGCTACACCTTC.

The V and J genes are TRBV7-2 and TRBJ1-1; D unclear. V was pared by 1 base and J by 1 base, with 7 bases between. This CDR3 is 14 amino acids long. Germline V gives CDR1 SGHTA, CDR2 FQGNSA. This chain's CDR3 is CASSLGRQNTEAFF. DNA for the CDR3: TGTGCCAGCAGCTTAGGCAGGCAGAACACTGAAGCTTTCTTT.

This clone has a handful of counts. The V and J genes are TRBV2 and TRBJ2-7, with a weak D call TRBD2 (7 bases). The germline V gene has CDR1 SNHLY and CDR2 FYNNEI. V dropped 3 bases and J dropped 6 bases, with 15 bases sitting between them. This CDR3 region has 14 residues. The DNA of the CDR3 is TGTGCCAGCAGTGATCGCGGGGGCGGCGGCGAGCAGTACTTC. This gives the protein CASSDRGGGGEQYF.

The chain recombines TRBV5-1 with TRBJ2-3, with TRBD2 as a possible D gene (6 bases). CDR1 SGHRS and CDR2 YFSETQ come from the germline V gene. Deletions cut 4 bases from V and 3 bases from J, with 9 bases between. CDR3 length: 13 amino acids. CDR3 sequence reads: CASSAEGTDTQYF. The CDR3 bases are TGCGCCAGCAGCGCGGAGGGGACAGATACGCAGTATTTT.